A selection of T cell receptor beta chains follows, all from one sample in a study of blood T cell repertoires in COVID-19. Repertoires were generated with immunoSEQ multiplex PCR, while TCRdb's copy carries only in-frame clones and drops some. Altogether approximately 82,000 clones are present, 85% to 95% being singletons, with the ten largest covering under 7.5%. The sample consisted of peripheral blood. These receptors were taken from a woman in her fifties or sixties with active COVID-19. Each CDR3 is given with its conserved first and last residue. The D gene is left open where the match is weak. Size tells how often a clone was seen (once, few, many) or the class of an expanded clone, and some rows leave it out.

abundance,d_gene,v_gene,j_gene,CDR3aa,CDR3nt
.,.,TRBV5-1,TRBJ2-6,CASSLAQGSGANVLTF,TGCGCCAGCAGCTTGGCACAGGGCTCTGGGGCCAACGTCCTGACTTTC
.,TRBD2,TRBV5-1,TRBJ2-1,CASSPGGLAGGPQEQFF,TGCGCCAGCAGCCCGGGTGGACTAGCGGGAGGCCCTCAGGAGCAGTTCTTC
.,TRBD1,TRBV30,TRBJ2-5,CAWRAGTGLETQYF,TGTGCCTGGAGAGCCGGGACAGGGCTAGAGACCCAGTACTTC
.,.,TRBV24-1,TRBJ2-4,CATSDNRAKVQYF,TGTGCCACCAGTGATAACAGGGCGAAGGTTCAGTACTTC
.,.,TRBV5-1,TRBJ2-3,CASSSTGSTDTQYF,TGCGCCAGCAGCTCGACAGGCAGCACAGATACGCAGTATTTT
.,TRBD1,TRBV30,TRBJ1-1,CAWGQGNTEAFF,TGTGCCTGGGGACAGGGGAACACTGAAGCTTTCTTT
.,TRBD2,TRBV13,TRBJ2-1,CASSSVGTSGSSEQFF,TGTGCCAGCAGCTCAGTCGGGACTAGCGGGAGTAGTGAGCAGTTCTTC
.,TRBD1,TRBV9,TRBJ2-3,CASSGQDRARVRTQYF,TGTGCCAGCAGCGGCCAAGACAGGGCCCGGGTTCGTACGCAGTATTTT
.,TRBD1,TRBV6-5,TRBJ2-7,CASSQGTGGLEQYF,TGTGCCAGCAGCCAGGGGACAGGGGGGCTGGAGCAGTACTTC
.,TRBD1,TRBV10-3,TRBJ1-2,CAITDRGDSYGYTF,TGTGCCATCACTGACAGGGGCGACAGCTATGGCTACACCTTC
.,.,TRBV12-2,TRBJ1-6,CASRLGGQGTPLHF,TGTGCAAGTCGCTTAGGGGGGCAGGGAACACCCCTCCACTTT
.,TRBD2,TRBV5-1,TRBJ2-1,CASSLGNSGRFPDEQFF,TGCGCCAGCAGCTTAGGGAATAGCGGGCGATTCCCCGATGAGCAGTTCTTC
.,TRBD2,TRBV7-6,TRBJ2-1,CASSRLGLADNEQFF,TGTGCCAGCAGCCGTCTAGGACTAGCTGATAATGAGCAGTTCTTC
once,.,TRBV24-1,TRBJ2-1,CATSALDLGEQFF,TGTGCCACCAGTGCCCTAGATTTGGGTGAGCAGTTCTTC
once,TRBD1,TRBV18,TRBJ1-4,CASSPGTAEMSEKLFF,TGTGCCAGCTCACCCGGGACAGCCGAAATGAGTGAAAAACTGTTTTTT
.,TRBD1,TRBV19,TRBJ1-1,CASNVGGAHTEAFF,TGTGCCAGTAACGTAGGGGGCGCGCACACTGAAGCTTTCTTT
few,.,TRBV6-6,TRBJ1-6,CASSRASGSPLHF,TGTGCCAGCAGCAGGGCTTCGGGTTCACCCCTCCACTTT
.,.,TRBV7-9,TRBJ1-5,CASSSWGSSWPQHF,TGTGCCAGCAGCTCCTGGGGCAGTTCATGGCCCCAGCATTTT
.,TRBD1,TRBV15,TRBJ2-5,CATSRGQGVETQYF,TGTGCCACCAGCAGAGGACAGGGGGTGGAGACCCAGTACTTC
.,TRBD1,TRBV4-2,TRBJ1-5,CASSPGQGNYQPQHF,TGTGCCAGCAGCCCCGGACAGGGTAATTATCAGCCCCAGCATTTT
.,TRBD1,TRBV27,TRBJ1-4,CASSSQGAGTNEKLFF,TGTGCCAGCAGTTCACAGGGGGCCGGTACTAATGAAAAACTGTTTTTT
.,TRBD1,TRBV7-8,TRBJ2-2,CASSFAGGYTGELFF,TGTGCCAGCAGCTTCGCAGGGGGCTACACCGGGGAGCTGTTTTTT
.,TRBD2,TRBV7-2,TRBJ2-5,CASSLGRLAGETQYF,TGTGCCAGCAGCTTAGGGCGGCTAGCGGGAGAGACCCAGTACTTC
.,.,TRBV18,TRBJ1-1,CASSLVTGNTEAFF,TGTGCCAGCTCACTTGTGACAGGGAACACTGAAGCTTTCTTT
.,.,TRBV9,TRBJ1-2,CASSVDGGARGYTF,TGTGCCAGCAGCGTAGATGGGGGCGCCCGGGGCTACACCTTC
.,TRBD1,TRBV19,TRBJ2-5,CASSIAGQGGATQYF,TGTGCCAGTAGTATAGCCGGACAGGGTGGGGCGACCCAGTACTTC
once,TRBD1,TRBV29-1,TRBJ2-1,CSVRQGAYNEQFF,TGCAGCGTAAGACAGGGGGCGTACAATGAGCAGTTCTTC
once,TRBD1,TRBV10-3,TRBJ2-2,CAISGQGASNTGELFF,TGTGCCATCAGTGGACAGGGGGCTTCGAACACCGGGGAGCTGTTTTTT
.,TRBD2,TRBV6-1,TRBJ2-4,CASREGLAGGPGAKNIQYF,TGTGCCAGCAGAGAAGGACTAGCGGGAGGGCCCGGCGCCAAAAACATTCAGTACTTC